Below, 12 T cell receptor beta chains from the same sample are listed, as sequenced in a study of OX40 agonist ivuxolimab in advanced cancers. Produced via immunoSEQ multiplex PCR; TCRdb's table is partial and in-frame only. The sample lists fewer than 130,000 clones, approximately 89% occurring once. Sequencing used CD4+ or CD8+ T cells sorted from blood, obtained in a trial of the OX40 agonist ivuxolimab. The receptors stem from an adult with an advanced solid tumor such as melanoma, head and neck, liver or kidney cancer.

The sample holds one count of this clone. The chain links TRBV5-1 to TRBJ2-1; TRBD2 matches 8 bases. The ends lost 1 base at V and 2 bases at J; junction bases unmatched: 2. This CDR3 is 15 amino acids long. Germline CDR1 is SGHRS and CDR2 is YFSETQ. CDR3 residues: CASSLSGSTYNEQFF. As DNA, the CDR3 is TGCGCCAGCAGCTTGAGCGGGAGCACCTACAATGAGCAGTTCTTC.

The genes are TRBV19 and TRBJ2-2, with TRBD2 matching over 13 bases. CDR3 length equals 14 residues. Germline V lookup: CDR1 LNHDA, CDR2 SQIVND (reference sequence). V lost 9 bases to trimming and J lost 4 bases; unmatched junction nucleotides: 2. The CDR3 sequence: CASGTSGITGELFF. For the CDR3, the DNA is TGTGCCAGCGGGACTAGCGGGATCACCGGGGAGCTGTTTTTT.

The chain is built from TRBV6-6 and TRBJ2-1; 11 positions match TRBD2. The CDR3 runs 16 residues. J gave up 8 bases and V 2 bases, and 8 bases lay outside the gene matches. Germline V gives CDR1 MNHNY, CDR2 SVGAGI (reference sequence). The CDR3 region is CASSYMTSGIAHEQFF. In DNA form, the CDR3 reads TGTGCCAGCAGTTACATGACTAGCGGGATTGCCCATGAGCAGTTCTTC.

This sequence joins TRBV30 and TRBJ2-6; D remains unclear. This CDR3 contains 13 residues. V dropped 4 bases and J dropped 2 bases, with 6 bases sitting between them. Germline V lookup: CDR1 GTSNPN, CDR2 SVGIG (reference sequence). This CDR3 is CAWNLAGANVLTF. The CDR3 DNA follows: TGTGCCTGGAATTTGGCTGGGGCCAACGTCCTGACTTTC.

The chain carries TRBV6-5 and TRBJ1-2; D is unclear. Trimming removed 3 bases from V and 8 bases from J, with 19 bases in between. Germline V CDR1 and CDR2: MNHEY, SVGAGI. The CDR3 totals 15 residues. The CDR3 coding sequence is TGTGCCAGCAGTTATTCCGACGGACGTGTCGGCGGCTACACCTTC. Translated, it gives CASSYSDGRVGGYTF.

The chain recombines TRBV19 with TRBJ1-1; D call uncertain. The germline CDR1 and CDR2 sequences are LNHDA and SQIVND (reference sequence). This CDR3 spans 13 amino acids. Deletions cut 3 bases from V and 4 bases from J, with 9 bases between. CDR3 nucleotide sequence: TGTGCCAGTAGTATTGGCCAGAGCACTGAAGCTTTCTTT. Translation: CASSIGQSTEAFF.

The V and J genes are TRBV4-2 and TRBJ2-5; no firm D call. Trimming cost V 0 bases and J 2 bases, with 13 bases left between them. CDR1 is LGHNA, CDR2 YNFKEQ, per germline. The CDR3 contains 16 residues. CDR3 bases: TGTGCCAGCAGCCAAGACCTGCAGGCGGCTCAAGAGACCCAGTACTTC. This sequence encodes CASSQDLQAAQETQYF.

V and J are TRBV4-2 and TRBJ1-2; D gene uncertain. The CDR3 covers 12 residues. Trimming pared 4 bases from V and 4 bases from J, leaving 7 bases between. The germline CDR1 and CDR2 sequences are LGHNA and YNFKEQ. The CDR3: CASSRGSYGYTF. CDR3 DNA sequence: TGTGCCAGCAGCCGAGGGAGCTATGGCTACACCTTC.

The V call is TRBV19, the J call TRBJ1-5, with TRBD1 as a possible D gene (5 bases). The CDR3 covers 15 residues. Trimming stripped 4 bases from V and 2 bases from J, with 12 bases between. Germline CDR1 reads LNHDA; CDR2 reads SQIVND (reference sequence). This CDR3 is CASSRGPGGNQPQHF. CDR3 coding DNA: TGTGCCAGTAGTAGGGGACCGGGTGGCAATCAGCCCCAGCATTTT.

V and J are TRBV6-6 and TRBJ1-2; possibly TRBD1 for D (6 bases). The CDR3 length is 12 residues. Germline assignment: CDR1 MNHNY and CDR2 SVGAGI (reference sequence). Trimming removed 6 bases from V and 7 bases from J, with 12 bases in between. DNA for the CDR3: TGTGCCAGCAGGTCACAGGGCGGTGGCTACACCTTC. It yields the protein CASRSQGGGYTF.

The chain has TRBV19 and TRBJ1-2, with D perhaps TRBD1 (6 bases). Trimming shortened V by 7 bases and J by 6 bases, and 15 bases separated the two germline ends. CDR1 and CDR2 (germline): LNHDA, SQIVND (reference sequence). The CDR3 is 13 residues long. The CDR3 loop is CASTITGSDGYTF. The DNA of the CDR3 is TGTGCCAGTACAATCACAGGGTCCGATGGCTACACCTTC.

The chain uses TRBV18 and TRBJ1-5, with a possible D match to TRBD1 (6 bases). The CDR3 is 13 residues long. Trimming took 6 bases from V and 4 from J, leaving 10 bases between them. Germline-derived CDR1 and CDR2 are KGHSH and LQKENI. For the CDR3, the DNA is TGTGCCAGCTCCCAAGACAGGAATCAGCCCCAGCATTTT. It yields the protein CASSQDRNQPQHF.